This TCR beta chain is from a study of blood T cells in healthy people across ages. This clonotype was seen a few times. Alongside a J-beta primer mix, a sample-barcoded 5' primer served in a second PCR lasting roughly 6 to 11 cycles. MiXCR was run by TCRdb on the 5' RACE reads, yielding one entry per CDR3 protein. The table has hundreds of thousands of distinct CDR3 sequences, under 30% seen once. V lost 6 bases and J lost 3, with 17 bases in between. Germline CDR1 and CDR2: LGHNA and YSLEER. CDR3 length equals 15 residues. Sequencing was performed on blood. This receptor was obtained from an elderly woman in good health. The chain uses TRBV4-3 and TRBJ1-2, with D maybe TRBD1 (5 bases). CDR3 region: CASSWTRGEDYGYTF. The CDR3 DNA reads TGCGCCAGCAGTTGGACAAGGGGCGAGGACTATGGCTACACCTTC.